This section outlines one T cell receptor (beta chain) sequence together with its context. It lacks a known antigen. The read terminates 3 residues ahead of where the CDR3 ends, so the germline J gene completes it. Using the immunoSEQ assay, multiplex PCR amplified TCR beta CDR3 regions from an average of around 1,300 ng of genomic DNA per sample. To correct primer bias, the assay used a complete synthetic TCR repertoire to set an amplification baseline. Amplicons were sequenced on the Illumina platform. From the authors' description of their analysis: Sequences were error-corrected by clustering with frequency ratios and a modified nearest-neighbor algorithm and were then analyzed in the immunoSEQ Analyzer with IMGT gene definitions. At each rarefaction depth, TCR richness and evenness were averaged across 20 rarefaction repeats, and any sample with fewer sequences than the depth was left out. Relative abundances of V, D and J genes were compared between groups using Wilcoxon rank sum tests, with FDR correction applied. For the blinded duplicates, the intraclass correlation was 95.6% for TCR richness and averaged roughly 79% across about 67 gene segments. The immuneACCESS repertoire file appears here via TCRdb, limited to in-frame rearrangements. These files lack a portion of the clones; in checked studies, under half of the deficit traces to unresolved V genes, and the cause of the others is not known. V and J calls and clone size are copied from that table; D and trimming were computed from the DNA. The sample's clone listing holds around 40,000 clones. Roughly 6% of the sample belongs to the ten largest clones.

The germline V gene encodes CDR1 SGHDT and CDR2 YYEEEE. CDR3 length: 14 amino acids, cysteine to phenylalanine. Sequencing covers 33 bases of the CDR3, shown here with the frame starting at base 1. Every participant had a single incident cervical HPV16 infection, and women with prevalent HPV16 infections were excluded. Cervical HPV DNA was detected by MY09/MY11 PCR, and genotyping was performed by dot-blot hybridization. Approximately 15 mL of heparinized blood were centrifuged, and the buffy coat was aliquoted, frozen at -30°C, then stored at -80°C. QIAGEN kits were used to extract genomic DNA from the buffy coat specimens. The data belong to a study of T cells in women clearing cervical HPV infection (dated by TCRdb to the late 2010s). Background for the entire study: The cases were 25 to 30 women with histologically confirmed HPV16-related CIN3 or worse, and 2 of these cases were invasive cancers. Nested within Costa Rica's Guanacaste HPV Natural History Study, an exploratory proof-of-principle case-control study compared TCR repertoires across cervical HPV16 outcomes. Quality controls consisted of five blinded duplicates per group, for a total of some 60 samples made up of roughly 50 participants and about ten replicates. The 20 to 25 controls were women who cleared a single incident HPV16 infection within 12 months without developing precancer or cancer. Median age was roughly 35 years in cases versus less than 40 in controls, and baseline characteristics did not differ significantly. Because only a few women had HLA typing data, the possibility that HLA type acted as a confounder could not be ruled out. Cases and controls were matched on age within five years and on year of sample collection. Blood from cases was collected at the visit at which the lesion was first identified, whereas blood from controls was collected once infection was no longer detected. For cases, the median interval between lesion detection and blood sampling was approximately 150 days, with an interquartile range of roughly 90 to 230 days. The parent cohort enrolled some 10,000 women aged 18 or older in Guanacaste, Costa Rica, during about 1992 to 1995 and followed them for approximately 7 years. Study-wide conclusions, independent of this receptor: Cases had lower TRBV6-7 relative abundance than controls (about 0.1% versus 0.15%; Bonferroni P = 0.0008). CIN3+ cases had significantly higher TCR repertoire richness than controls across sequencing depths, but evenness did not differ between the groups. Because the number of T cells per sample was unknown, the richness differences could reflect varying T-cell content rather than repertoire biology. Random forest classifiers combining richness and V gene abundances distinguished cases from controls with an estimated AUC of around 0.79. The cross-sectional design could not show whether the associations came before the infection or were a result of it, and neither effector/memory subsets nor HPV-specific T cells were isolated.

The V and J segments used are TRBV5-6 and TRBJ2-4, with 10 middle bases fitting TRBD1. The source material was blood buffy coat. The source of this sequence is a woman aged 18-69 years with a cervical HPV16 infection that either progressed to CIN3+ or cleared (not recorded which). The CDR3 protein sequence reads: CASSHPTGGDGQYF. CDR3 DNA (partial): TGTGCCAGCAGCCACCCGACAGGGGGCGATGGT.